A single T cell receptor (beta chain) is shown here with its context. Its antigen is not known. The J segment lost 7 bases and the V segment lost 2 bases, leaving 10 bases of the junction unmatched. The CDR3 loop spans 15 amino acids. The V gene's germline CDR1 is MNHEY and CDR2 SVGAGI. TCRdb keeps only in-frame clones here, not all; method: immunoSEQ multiplex PCR. The table lists roughly 680,000 clones, roughly 90% of them singletons, with over 1.3% in the top ten. These data come from a study of Ad26.COV2.S vaccination and SARS-CoV-2 variants. The wider study: Doses of Ad26.COV2.S were injected into muscle once or twice, 56 days apart.

Treatment indicated: some 20 received Ad26.COV2.S at low or high dose, single or two shots; 5 received placebo; per-sample allocation not given. Collection of samples fell on day 63 after the first vaccine or placebo injection. This vaccine is an Ad26 vector that expresses the Wuhan-strain SARS-CoV-2 spike. Study conclusions and caveats: Non-spike TCR breadth did not differ much between vaccine and placebo recipients.

The input for sequencing was peripheral blood, taken in a trial of Ad26.COV2.S vaccine versus placebo. The TCR comes from a person between 18 and 59 years old who received the Ad26.COV2.S COVID-19 vaccine or a placebo. The gene calls are TRBV6-5 and TRBJ2-7; TRBD1 agrees at 8 bases. The CDR3 region has the DNA TGTGCCAGCAGTTACAACGCGCAGGGGGCTTGGGAGCAGTACTTC. Encoded protein: CASSYNAQGAWEQYF.